This T cell receptor beta chain was documented in a study of CD8 T cells in Susac syndrome. An input of roughly 0.5 to 1 ug of RNA was subjected to reverse transcription using random hexamers. Coverage of TCR beta CDR3 amplification by immunoSEQ multiplex PCR extended to 54 Vbeta and 13 Jbeta. TCRdb re-called the immunoSEQ multiplex PCR reads through MiXCR, storing one row per CDR3 protein. The data hold around 160,000 distinct CDR3 sequences, with about 94% observed a single time. Trimming shortened V by 3 bases and J by 5 bases, and 10 bases separated the two germline ends. Germline CDR1 reads MGHDK; CDR2 reads SYGVNS. The length of the CDR3 is 13 residues. TEMRA cells underwent FACS enrichment and CD8+ and CD4+ T cells underwent negative isolation.

Sequences were obtained from CD4+ T cells from PBMCs. The chain is built from TRBV25-1 and TRBJ1-2; D is uncertain. This clonotype was obtained from a human donor in good health. CDR3 sequence reads: CASSESASYGYTF. Written as DNA, the CDR3 is TGTGCCAGCAGTGAGTCAGCAAGTTATGGCTACACCTTC.